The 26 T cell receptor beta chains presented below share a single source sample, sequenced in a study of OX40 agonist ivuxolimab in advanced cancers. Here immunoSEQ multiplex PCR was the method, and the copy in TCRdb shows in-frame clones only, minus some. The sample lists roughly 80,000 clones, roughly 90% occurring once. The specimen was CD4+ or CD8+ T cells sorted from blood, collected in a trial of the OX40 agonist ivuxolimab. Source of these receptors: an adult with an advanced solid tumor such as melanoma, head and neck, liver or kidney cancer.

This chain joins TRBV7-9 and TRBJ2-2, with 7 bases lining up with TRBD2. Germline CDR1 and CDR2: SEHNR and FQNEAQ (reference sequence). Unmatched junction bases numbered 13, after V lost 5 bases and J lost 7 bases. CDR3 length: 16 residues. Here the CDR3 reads CASSPGFRGDGGELFF. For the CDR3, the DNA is TGTGCCAGCAGCCCTGGCTTCCGGGGGGACGGCGGGGAGCTGTTTTTT.

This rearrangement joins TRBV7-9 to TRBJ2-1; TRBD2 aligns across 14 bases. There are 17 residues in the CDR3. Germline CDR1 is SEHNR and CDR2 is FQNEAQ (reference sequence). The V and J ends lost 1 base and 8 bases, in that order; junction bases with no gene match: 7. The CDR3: CASSLGGGLAGGDEQFF. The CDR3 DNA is TGTGCCAGCAGCTTAGGGGGTGGACTAGCGGGAGGAGATGAGCAGTTCTTC.

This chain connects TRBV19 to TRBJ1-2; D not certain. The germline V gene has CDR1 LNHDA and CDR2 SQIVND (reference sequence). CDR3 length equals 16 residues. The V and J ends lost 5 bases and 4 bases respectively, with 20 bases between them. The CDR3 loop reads CASSYSFGGNPYGYTF. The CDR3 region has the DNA TGTGCCAGTAGTTACTCGTTCGGAGGGAACCCCTATGGCTACACCTTC.

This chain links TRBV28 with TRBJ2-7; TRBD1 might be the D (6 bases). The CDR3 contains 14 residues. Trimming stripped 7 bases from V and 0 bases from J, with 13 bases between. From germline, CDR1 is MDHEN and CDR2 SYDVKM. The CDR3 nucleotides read TGTGCCAGCAACGAGAGGGGGTTCTCCTACGAGCAGTACTTC. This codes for CASNERGFSYEQYF.

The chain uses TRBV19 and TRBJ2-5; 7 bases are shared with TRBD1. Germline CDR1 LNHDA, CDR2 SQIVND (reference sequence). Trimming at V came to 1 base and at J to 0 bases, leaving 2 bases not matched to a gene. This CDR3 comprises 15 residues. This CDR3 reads CASSIADRDQETQYF. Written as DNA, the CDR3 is TGTGCCAGTAGTATAGCTGACAGGGACCAAGAGACCCAGTACTTC.

The CDR3 loop reads CSDSGTAYGYTF. CDR3 nucleotides: TGCAGCGACAGCGGGACAGCCTATGGCTACACCTTC. The V gene is TRBV29-1, the J gene TRBJ1-2; 7 bases are shared with TRBD1. The V segment lost 7 bases and the J segment 4 bases; nucleotides outside the gene matches: 6. CDR3 size: 12 residues. The germline V gene has CDR1 SQVTM and CDR2 ANQGSEA. Drawing the rest from reference TRBV29-1 and TRBJ1-2, the complete variable domain is SAVISQKPSRDICQRGTSLTIQCQVDSQVTMMFWYRQQPGQSLTLIATANQGSEATYESGFVIDKFPISRPNLTFSTLTVSNMSPEDSSIYLCSDSGTAYGYTFGSGTRLTVV.

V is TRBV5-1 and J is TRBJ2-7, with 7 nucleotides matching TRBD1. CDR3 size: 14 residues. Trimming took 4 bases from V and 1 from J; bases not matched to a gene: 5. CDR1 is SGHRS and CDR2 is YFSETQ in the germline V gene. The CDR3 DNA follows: TGCGCCAGCAGCGCGCGACAGGGTTCCTACGAGCAGTACTTC. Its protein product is CASSARQGSYEQYF.

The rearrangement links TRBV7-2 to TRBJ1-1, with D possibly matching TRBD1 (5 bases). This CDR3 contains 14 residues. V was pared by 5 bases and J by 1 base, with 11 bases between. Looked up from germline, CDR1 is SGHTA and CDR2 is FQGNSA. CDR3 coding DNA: TGTGCCAGCAGCCCCGGGACGGCGAACACTGAAGCTTTCTTT. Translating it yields CASSPGTANTEAFF. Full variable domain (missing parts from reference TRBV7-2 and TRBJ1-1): GAGVSQSPSNKVTEKGKDVELRCDPISGHTALYWYRQSLGQGLEFLIYFQGNSAPDKSGLPSDRFSAERTGGSVSTLTIQRTQQEDSAVYLCASSPGTANTEAFFGQGTRLTVV.

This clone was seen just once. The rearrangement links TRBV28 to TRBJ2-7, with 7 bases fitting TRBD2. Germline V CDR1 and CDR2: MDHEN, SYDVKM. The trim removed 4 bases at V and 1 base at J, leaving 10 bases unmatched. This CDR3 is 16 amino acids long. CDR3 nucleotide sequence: TGTGCCAGCAGTTCAACCGCCGGCGGGGGTTCCTACGAGCAGTACTTC. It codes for CASSSTAGGGSYEQYF. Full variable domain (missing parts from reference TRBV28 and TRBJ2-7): DVKVTQSSRYLVKRTGEKVFLECVQDMDHENMFWYRQDPGLGLRLIYFSYDVKMKEKGDIPEGYSVSREKKERFSLILESASTNQTSMYLCASSSTAGGGSYEQYFGPGTRLTVT.

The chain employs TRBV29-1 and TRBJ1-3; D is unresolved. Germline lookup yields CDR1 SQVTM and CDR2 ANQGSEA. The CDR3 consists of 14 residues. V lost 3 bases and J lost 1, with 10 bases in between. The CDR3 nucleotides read TGCAGCGTTGACGGGAGTGGATCTGGAAACACCATATATTTT. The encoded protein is CSVDGSGSGNTIYF.

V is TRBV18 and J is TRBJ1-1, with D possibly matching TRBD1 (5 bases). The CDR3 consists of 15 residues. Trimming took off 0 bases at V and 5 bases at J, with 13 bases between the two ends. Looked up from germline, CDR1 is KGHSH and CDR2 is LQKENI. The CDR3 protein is CASSPPQGRGTEAFF. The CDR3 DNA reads TGTGCCAGCTCACCACCCCAGGGCCGTGGGACTGAAGCTTTCTTT.

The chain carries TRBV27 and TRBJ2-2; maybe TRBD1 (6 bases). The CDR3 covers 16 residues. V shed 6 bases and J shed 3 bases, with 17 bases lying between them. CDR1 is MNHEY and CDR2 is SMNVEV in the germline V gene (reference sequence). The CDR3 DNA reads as TGTGCCAGCAGGCCTCTGAGGGACACTTACACCGGGGAGCTGTTTTTT. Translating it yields CASRPLRDTYTGELFF.

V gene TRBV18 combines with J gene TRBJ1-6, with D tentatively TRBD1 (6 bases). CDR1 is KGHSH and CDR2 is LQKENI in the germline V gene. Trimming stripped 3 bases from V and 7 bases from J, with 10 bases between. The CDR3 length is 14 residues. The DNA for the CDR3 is TGTGCCAGCTCACCGGCGGGGGCGAATTCACCCCTCCACTTT. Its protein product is CASSPAGANSPLHF.

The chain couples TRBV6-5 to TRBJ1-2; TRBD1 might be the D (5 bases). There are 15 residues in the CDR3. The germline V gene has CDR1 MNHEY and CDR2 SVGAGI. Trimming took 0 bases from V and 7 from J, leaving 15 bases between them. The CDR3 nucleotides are TGTGCCAGCAGTTACTCGGTTGGAGGGGCCAGTGGCTACACCTTC. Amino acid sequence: CASSYSVGGASGYTF.

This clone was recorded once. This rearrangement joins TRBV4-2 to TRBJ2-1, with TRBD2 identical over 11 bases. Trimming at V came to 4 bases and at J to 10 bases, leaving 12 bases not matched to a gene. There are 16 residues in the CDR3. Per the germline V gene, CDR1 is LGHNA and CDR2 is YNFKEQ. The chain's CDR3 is CASSRVAGGPGDEQFF. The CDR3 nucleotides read TGTGCCAGCAGCCGGGTAGCGGGGGGGCCGGGGGACGAGCAGTTCTTC.

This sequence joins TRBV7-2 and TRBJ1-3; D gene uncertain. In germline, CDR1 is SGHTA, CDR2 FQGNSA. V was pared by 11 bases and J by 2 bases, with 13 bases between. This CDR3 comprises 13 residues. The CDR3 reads CAFSAVPGNTIYF. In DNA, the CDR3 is TGTGCCTTCTCGGCCGTGCCTGGAAACACCATATATTTT.

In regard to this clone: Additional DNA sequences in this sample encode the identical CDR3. The CDR3 coding sequence is TGTGCCAGCAGAAACCCCGGCACAGATACGCAGTATTTT. Translated, it gives CASRNPGTDTQYF. The chain employs TRBV6-6 and TRBJ2-3; D not certain. V was clipped by 6 bases and J by 1 base, with 8 bases between them. This CDR3 has 13 amino acids. The germline V gene encodes CDR1 MNHNY and CDR2 SVGAGI (reference sequence).

CDR3 amino acids: CASSSRRGAAEAFF. The CDR3 bases are TGTGCCAGCAGCTCGAGACGAGGGGCTGCTGAAGCTTTCTTT. This sequence joins TRBV7-2 and TRBJ1-1, with D possibly matching TRBD1 (5 bases). V was shortened by 4 bases and J by 6 bases, with 15 bases between the two germline ends. This CDR3 has 14 residues. Germline CDR1 and CDR2: SGHTA and FQGNSA.

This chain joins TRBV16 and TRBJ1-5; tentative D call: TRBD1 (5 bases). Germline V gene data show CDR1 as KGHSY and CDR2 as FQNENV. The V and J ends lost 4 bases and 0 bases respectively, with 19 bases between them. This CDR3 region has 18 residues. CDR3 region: CASSPHVVTVYSNQPQHF. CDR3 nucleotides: TGTGCCAGCAGCCCCCATGTGGTGACAGTGTATAGCAATCAGCCCCAGCATTTT.

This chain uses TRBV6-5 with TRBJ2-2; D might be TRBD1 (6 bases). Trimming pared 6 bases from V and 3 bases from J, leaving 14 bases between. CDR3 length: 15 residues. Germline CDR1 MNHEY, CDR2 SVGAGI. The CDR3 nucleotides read TGTGCCAGCAGGCTTGTGGGACACGACACCGGGGAGCTGTTTTTT. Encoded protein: CASRLVGHDTGELFF.

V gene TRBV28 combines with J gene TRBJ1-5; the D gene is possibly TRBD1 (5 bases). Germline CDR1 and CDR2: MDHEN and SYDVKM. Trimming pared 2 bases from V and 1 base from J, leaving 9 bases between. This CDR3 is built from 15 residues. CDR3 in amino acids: CASSLIRGSNQPQHF. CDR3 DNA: TGTGCCAGCAGTTTAATCCGGGGGAGCAATCAGCCCCAGCATTTT.

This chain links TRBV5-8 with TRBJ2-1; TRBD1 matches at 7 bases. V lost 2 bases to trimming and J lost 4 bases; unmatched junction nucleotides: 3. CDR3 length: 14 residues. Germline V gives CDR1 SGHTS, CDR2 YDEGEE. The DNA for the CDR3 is TGTGCCAGCAGCTTCGGGACAGATTACAATGAGCAGTTCTTC. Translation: CASSFGTDYNEQFF.

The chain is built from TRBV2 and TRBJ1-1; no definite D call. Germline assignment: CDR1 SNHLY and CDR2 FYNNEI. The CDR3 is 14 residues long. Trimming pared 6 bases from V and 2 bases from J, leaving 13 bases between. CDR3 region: CASSLGRQNTEAFF. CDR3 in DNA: TGTGCCAGCAGCCTCGGACGGCAAAACACTGAAGCTTTCTTT.

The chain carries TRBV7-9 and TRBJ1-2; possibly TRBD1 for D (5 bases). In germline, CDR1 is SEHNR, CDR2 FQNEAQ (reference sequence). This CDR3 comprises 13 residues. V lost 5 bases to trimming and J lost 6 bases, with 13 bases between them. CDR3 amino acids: CASSLGVMDGYTF. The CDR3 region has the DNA TGTGCCAGCAGCCTGGGGGTAATGGATGGCTACACCTTC.

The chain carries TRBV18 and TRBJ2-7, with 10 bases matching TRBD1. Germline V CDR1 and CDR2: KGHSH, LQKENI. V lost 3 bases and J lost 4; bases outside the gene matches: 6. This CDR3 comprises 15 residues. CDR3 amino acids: CASSPGTGVKYEQYF. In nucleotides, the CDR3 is TGTGCCAGCTCACCCGGGACAGGGGTCAAGTACGAGCAGTACTTC.

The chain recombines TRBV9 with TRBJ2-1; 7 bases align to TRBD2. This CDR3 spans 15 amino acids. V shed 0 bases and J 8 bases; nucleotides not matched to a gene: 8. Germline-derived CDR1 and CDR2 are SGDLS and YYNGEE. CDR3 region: CASSVVAGAPHEQFF. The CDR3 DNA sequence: TGTGCCAGCAGCGTAGTGGCGGGAGCACCGCATGAGCAGTTCTTC.